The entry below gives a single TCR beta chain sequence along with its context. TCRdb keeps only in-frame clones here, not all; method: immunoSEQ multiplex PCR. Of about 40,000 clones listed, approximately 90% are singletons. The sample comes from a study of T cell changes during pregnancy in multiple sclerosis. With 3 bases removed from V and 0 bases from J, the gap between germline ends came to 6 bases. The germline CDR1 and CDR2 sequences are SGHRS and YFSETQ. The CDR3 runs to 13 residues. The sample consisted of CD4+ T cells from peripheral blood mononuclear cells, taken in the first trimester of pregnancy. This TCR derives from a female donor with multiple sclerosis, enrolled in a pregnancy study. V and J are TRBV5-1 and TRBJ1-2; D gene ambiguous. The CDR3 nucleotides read TGCGCCAGCAGCTCGTCCCCTAACTATGGCTACACCTTC. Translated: CASSSSPNYGYTF. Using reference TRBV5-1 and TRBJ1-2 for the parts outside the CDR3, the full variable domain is KAGVTQTPRYLIKTRGQQVTLSCSPISGHRSVSWYQQTPGQGLQFLFEYFSETQRNKGNFPGRFSGRQFSNSRSEMNVSTLELGDSALYLCASSSSPNYGYTFGSGTRLTVV.